Below are 6 T cell receptor beta chains sequenced from a single sample in a study of cytomegalovirus exposure and HLA in healthy donors (dated 2017 in TCRdb). The library was made by the immunoSEQ multiplex PCR assay. A mixture of 60 forward primers for TCR Vbeta segments and 13 reverse primers for TCR Jbeta segments was used in the multiplex PCR. TCRdb carries this immuneACCESS record with in-frame sequences only. Its versions omit some clonotypes, under half of them owing to an unresolved V gene in the studies checked, with the rest unexplained. The sample table gives about 120,000 clones. The ten largest make up approximately 3.7% of the sample. Sequencing was carried out using PBMCs. The receptors shown here come from a man aged 30 to 45 in good health and CMV-seronegative.

This sequence joins TRBV6-1 and TRBJ1-2; D perhaps matches TRBD1 (6 bases). V lost 6 bases, J lost 2 bases, and 10 bases lay in between. CDR3 size: 13 residues. Germline V gene lookup returns CDR1 MNHNS and CDR2 SASEGT. CDR3 bases: TGTGCCAGCAGGGAGGGGGGGAACTATGGCTACACCTTC. Residues: CASREGGNYGYTF.

This rearrangement joins TRBV4-3 to TRBJ2-7; TRBD1 aligns across 7 bases. CDR1 is LGHNA and CDR2 is YSLEER in the germline V gene. This CDR3 region has 15 residues. J was trimmed by 3 bases and V by 3 bases; bases with no gene match: 8. CDR3 DNA: TGCGCCAGCAGCCAGAACCTGGGACAGAACTACGAGCAGTACTTC. The encoded protein is CASSQNLGQNYEQYF.

The chain carries TRBV7-2 and TRBJ1-2, with 12 bases fitting TRBD1. V shed 5 bases, J shed 7 bases, and the junction held 11 bases outside the gene matches. The CDR3 spans 16 residues. Per the germline V gene, CDR1 is SGHTA and CDR2 is FQGNSA. CDR3 in amino acids: CASSPPGTGGGGGYTF. The CDR3 bases are TGTGCCAGCAGCCCCCCCGGGACAGGGGGCGGAGGTGGCTACACCTTC.

CDR3 in DNA: TGTGCCAGCAGCTCCTGGGGTGCGGGGAAGAATTCACCCCTCCACTTT. Protein: CASSSWGAGKNSPLHF. This chain connects TRBV7-9 to TRBJ1-6, with unresolved D. This CDR3 has 16 residues. Between the trimmed V and J ends, which lost 4 bases and 7 bases, there was a span of 17 bases. Germline V CDR1 and CDR2: SEHNR, FQNEAQ (reference sequence).

The V call is TRBV7-9, the J call TRBJ2-7, with a tentative D call TRBD2 (5 bases). V was shortened by 4 bases and J by 2 bases, with 9 bases between the two germline ends. Germline assignment: CDR1 SEHNR and CDR2 FQNEAQ (reference sequence). The CDR3 contains 13 residues. CDR3 residues: CASSSPGTYEQYF. The CDR3 bases are TGTGCCAGCAGCTCGCCCGGGACCTACGAGCAGTACTTC.

The chain is built from TRBV6-1 and TRBJ1-1; tentative D call: TRBD1 (5 bases). Germline loops: CDR1 MNHNS, CDR2 SASEGT. The CDR3 is made up of 15 amino acids. V was trimmed by 2 bases and J by 3 bases, leaving 13 bases between them. The CDR3 nucleotides read TGTGCCAGCAGTGAAAACATATGGGGGGACACTGAAGCTTTCTTT. Its protein is CASSENIWGDTEAFF.